The rows below give T cell receptor beta chains drawn from one sample of a study of OX40 agonist ivuxolimab in advanced cancers. Some clones are missing from TCRdb's copy, which holds only in-frame ones; the method was immunoSEQ multiplex PCR. The top ten clones hold approximately 0.63% of a sample with 100,000 to 120,000 clones, approximately 89% of them seen once. Source: CD4+ or CD8+ T cells sorted from blood, taken in a trial of the OX40 agonist ivuxolimab. The receptor set was obtained from an adult with an advanced solid tumor such as melanoma, head and neck, liver or kidney cancer. Both conserved end residues are part of each CDR3. The D gene is left open where the match is weak. The listing skips clone size in some rows; elsewhere it reads once, few, many or a size class.

CDR3 length	clone size	V gene	J gene	D gene	CDR3 protein	CDR3 DNA
12	NA	TRBV30	TRBJ1-2	NA	CAWSGQKYGYTF	TGTGCCTGGAGTGGCCAGAAATATGGCTACACCTTC
15	NA	TRBV5-1	TRBJ2-5	TRBD2	CASSLGLAGVETQYF	TGCGCCAGCAGCTTAGGACTAGCGGGAGTGGAGACCCAGTACTTC
15	once	TRBV6-1	TRBJ2-3	NA	CASREAGHGTDTQYF	TGTGCCAGCAGAGAAGCGGGCCATGGCACAGATACGCAGTATTTT
17	NA	TRBV25-1	TRBJ2-7	TRBD2	CASSKTRAASGIYEQYF	TGTGCCAGCAGTAAAACTAGGGCGGCTAGCGGTATCTACGAGCAGTACTTC
14	NA	TRBV5-6	TRBJ2-1	NA	CASSFRGIYNEQFF	TGTGCCAGCAGCTTCCGAGGAATCTACAATGAGCAGTTCTTC
13	NA	TRBV4-2	TRBJ2-4	NA	CASSQDASGKKYF	TGTGCCAGCAGCCAAGATGCCAGTGGAAAAAAGTACTTC
12	NA	TRBV29-1	TRBJ2-3	NA	CSVLRGTDTQYF	TGCAGCGTTCTTAGGGGTACAGATACGCAGTATTTT
12	NA	TRBV2	TRBJ2-5	TRBD2	CASSPGGETQYF	TGTGCCAGCAGTCCCGGGGGGGAGACCCAGTACTTC
15	NA	TRBV5-1	TRBJ2-5	TRBD2	CASSSSGGFQETQYF	TGCGCCAGCAGCTCTAGCGGGGGATTCCAAGAGACCCAGTACTTC
14	NA	TRBV18	TRBJ2-7	NA	CASSPMATSYEQYF	TGTGCCAGCTCACCAATGGCAACATCCTACGAGCAGTACTTC
14	once	TRBV5-1	TRBJ2-2	NA	CASSLRSLTGELFF	TGCGCCAGCAGCTTGAGGTCTCTAACCGGGGAGCTGTTTTTT
11	once	TRBV28	TRBJ1-2	NA	CASSFSDGYTF	TGTGCCAGCAGCTTTTCGGATGGCTACACCTTC
17	NA	TRBV5-1	TRBJ2-6	TRBD1	CASNPGQPDSGANVLTF	TGCGCCAGCAACCCGGGACAGCCAGACTCTGGGGCCAACGTCCTGACTTTC
15	once	TRBV19	TRBJ1-4	TRBD1	CASSYGSRGLGKLFF	TGTGCCAGTAGCTACGGGTCCAGGGGGTTAGGAAAACTGTTTTTT
14	NA	TRBV9	TRBJ2-5	NA	CASSVAPGQETQYF	TGTGCCAGCAGCGTGGCTCCGGGTCAAGAGACCCAGTACTTC
15	NA	TRBV6-1	TRBJ2-7	TRBD2	CASGPKTSGAYEQYF	TGTGCCAGCGGACCGAAGACTAGCGGAGCCTACGAGCAGTACTTC
16	NA	TRBV5-5	TRBJ1-2	TRBD1	CASSLSSDRGRRGYTF	TGTGCCAGCAGCTTGTCCTCGGACAGGGGGCGACGGGGCTACACCTTC
14	NA	TRBV9	TRBJ2-7	TRBD2	CASSVASGTYEQYF	TGTGCCAGCAGCGTAGCTAGCGGGACCTACGAGCAGTACTTC
14	once	TRBV29-1	TRBJ2-3	NA	CSVQSWDSTDTQYF	TGCAGCGTTCAATCGTGGGACAGCACAGATACGCAGTATTTT
16	NA	TRBV6-1	TRBJ2-1	TRBD1	CASSEGSGQGVNEQFF	TGTGCCAGCAGTGAAGGGTCGGGACAGGGGGTTAATGAGCAGTTCTTC
12	NA	TRBV30	TRBJ2-7	NA	CAWSVTAYEQYF	TGTGCCTGGAGTGTTACAGCCTACGAGCAGTACTTC